This TCR beta chain was sequenced for a study of cytomegalovirus exposure and HLA in healthy donors. Study-wide background: In a previous analysis, some 120 million unique TCR beta sequences were found from some 180 million T cells. Whole-study findings and limits: Clonal expansion was found to be greater in HLA-associated TCR beta chains than in equally common others in a later analysis.

A word on this clone: Its target is unknown.

The PCR made use of 60 Vbeta and 13 Jbeta primers. The repertoire was sequenced with immunoSEQ multiplex PCR; TCRdb's copy has only in-frame clones and lacks some. The table records around 200,000 clones, 82% of them present only once. This sequence originates from a woman between 18 and 29 years old in good health and CMV-seronegative. The sequencing sample was made of PBMCs.

The CDR3 DNA reads as TGTGCCAGCTCACCGGGACAATCGATTCAAGAGACCCAGTACTTC. Translated, it gives CASSPGQSIQETQYF. This sequence joins TRBV18 and TRBJ2-5; D is perhaps TRBD1 (6 bases). Between the trimmed V and J ends, which lost 3 bases and 2 bases, there was a span of 13 bases. The CDR3 is made up of 15 amino acids. Germline loops: CDR1 KGHSH, CDR2 LQKENI. The full variable domain, rest sourced from reference TRBV18 and TRBJ2-5, is NAGVMQNPRHLVRRRGQEARLRCSPMKGHSHVYWYRQLPEEGLKFMVYLQKENIIDESGMPKERFSAEFPKEGPSILRIQQVVRGDSAAYFCASSPGQSIQETQYFGPGTRLLVL.